Each of the 4 T cell receptor beta chains below was sequenced from the same sample in a study of beta chain features in type 1 diabetes. The whole isolated RNA underwent reverse transcription, so sequencing captured expressed TCRB transcripts. Generated by immunoSEQ multiplex PCR, the TCRdb table keeps only in-frame clones and is missing some. The data show approximately 120,000 clones, roughly a sixth seen once. Study results and caveats: Shorter TCRB CDR3s, moderately but significantly so, marked every one of the four CD4+ subsets in Type 1 diabetes patients.

These receptors have no identified antigens. The sample was central memory CD4+ T cells from blood. The origin of the receptors is a young man with type 1 diabetes.

This clone was counted a few times. Additional DNA sequences in this sample encode the identical CDR3. The rearrangement joins TRBV5-1 to TRBJ2-3, with D possibly matching TRBD1 (6 bases). The germline CDR1 and CDR2 sequences are SGHRS and YFSETQ. Trimming stripped 0 bases from V and 0 bases from J, with 8 bases between. CDR3 size: 15 residues. CDR3 DNA: TGCGCCAGCAGCTTGGGAGGGGGAAGCACAGATACGCAGTATTTT. Its translation is CASSLGGGSTDTQYF.

This clone was observed a few times. V gene TRBV9 combines with J gene TRBJ2-6, with TRBD2 matching 7 bases. The CDR3 is 20 residues long. Germline CDR1 reads SGDLS; CDR2 reads YYNGEE. The trim removed 0 bases at V and 0 bases at J, leaving 12 bases unmatched. CDR3 DNA sequence: TGTGCCAGCAGCGTAGAGATTGGGAGGGATGTGGCCTCTGGGGCCAACGTCCTGACTTTC. Translation gives CASSVEIGRDVASGANVLTF.

This clone showed up just a few times. This rearrangement joins TRBV7-2 to TRBJ1-1; D may be TRBD1 (5 bases). The germline gives CDR1 SGHTA, CDR2 FQGNSA. Trimming stripped 5 bases from V and 5 bases from J, with 21 bases between. This CDR3 spans 16 amino acids. DNA for the CDR3: TGTGCCAGCAGCCCGACGTCGGGGGTCTCGGGAACTGAAGCTTTCTTT. Its protein product is CASSPTSGVSGTEAFF.

The gene calls are TRBV30 and TRBJ1-4; no firm D call. This CDR3 is built from 14 residues. Germline V CDR1 and CDR2: GTSNPN, SVGIG (reference sequence). V was pared by 2 bases and J by 4 bases, with 11 bases between. The CDR3 loop reads CAWSPSDLNEKLFF. The CDR3 DNA is TGTGCCTGGAGTCCCTCGGACCTTAATGAAAAACTGTTTTTT. The full variable domain, its missing parts supplied by reference TRBV30 and TRBJ1-4, is SQTIHQWPATLVQPVGSPLSLECTVEGTSNPNLYWYRQAAGRGLQLLFYSVGIGQISSEVPQNLSASRPQDRQFILSSKKLLLSDSGFYLCAWSPSDLNEKLFFGSGTQLSVL.